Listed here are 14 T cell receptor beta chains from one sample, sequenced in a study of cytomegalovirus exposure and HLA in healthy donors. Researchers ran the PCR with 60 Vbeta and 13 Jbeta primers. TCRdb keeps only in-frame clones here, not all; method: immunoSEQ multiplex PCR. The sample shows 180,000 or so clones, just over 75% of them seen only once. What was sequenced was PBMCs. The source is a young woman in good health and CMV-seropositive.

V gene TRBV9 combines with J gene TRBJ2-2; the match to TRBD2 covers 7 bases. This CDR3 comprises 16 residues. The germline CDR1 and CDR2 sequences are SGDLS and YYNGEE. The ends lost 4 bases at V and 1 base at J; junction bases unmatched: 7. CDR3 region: CASSLRLAENTGELFF. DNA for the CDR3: TGTGCCAGCAGCCTAAGACTAGCTGAGAACACCGGGGAGCTGTTTTTT.

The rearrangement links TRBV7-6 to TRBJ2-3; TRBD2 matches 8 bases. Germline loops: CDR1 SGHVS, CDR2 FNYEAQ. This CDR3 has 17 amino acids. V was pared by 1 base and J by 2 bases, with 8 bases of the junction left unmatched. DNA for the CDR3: TGTGCCAGCAGCTTAGGATCGGGGCGGGAGGACACAGATACGCAGTATTTT. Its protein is CASSLGSGREDTDTQYF.

The CDR3 DNA is TGTGCCAGTAGGGGACAGGGGAACACTGAAGCTTTCTTT. Protein sequence: CASRGQGNTEAFF. This chain links TRBV19 with TRBJ1-1; 9 bases map to TRBD1. The length of the CDR3 is 13 residues. V lost 6 bases to trimming and J lost 1 base; unmatched junction nucleotides: 0. The germline V gene has CDR1 LNHDA and CDR2 SQIVND (reference sequence).

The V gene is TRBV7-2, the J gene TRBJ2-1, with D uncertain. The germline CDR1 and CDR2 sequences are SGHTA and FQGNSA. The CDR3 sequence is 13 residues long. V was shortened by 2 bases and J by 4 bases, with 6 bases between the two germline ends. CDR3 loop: CASSLYGYNEQFF. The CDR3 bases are TGTGCCAGCAGCTTATACGGTTACAATGAGCAGTTCTTC.

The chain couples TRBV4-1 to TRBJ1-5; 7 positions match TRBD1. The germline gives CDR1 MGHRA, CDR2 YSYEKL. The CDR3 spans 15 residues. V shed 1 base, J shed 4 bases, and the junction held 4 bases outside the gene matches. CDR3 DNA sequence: TGCGCCAGCAGCCAAGTGAGACAGGGAAATCAGCCCCAGCATTTT. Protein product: CASSQVRQGNQPQHF.

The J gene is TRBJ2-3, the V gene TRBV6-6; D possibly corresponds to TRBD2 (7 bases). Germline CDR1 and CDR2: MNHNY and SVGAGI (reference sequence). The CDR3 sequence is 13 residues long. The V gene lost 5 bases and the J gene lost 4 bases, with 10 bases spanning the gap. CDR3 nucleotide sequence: TGTGCCAGCAGTCACGGGGGGCCAGATACGCAGTATTTT. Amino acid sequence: CASSHGGPDTQYF.

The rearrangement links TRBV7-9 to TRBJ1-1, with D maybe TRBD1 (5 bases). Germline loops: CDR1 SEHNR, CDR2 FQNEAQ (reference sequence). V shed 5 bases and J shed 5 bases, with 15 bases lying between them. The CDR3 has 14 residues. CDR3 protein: CASSPSGIETEAFF. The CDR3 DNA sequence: TGTGCCAGCAGCCCCTCAGGGATCGAGACTGAAGCTTTCTTT.

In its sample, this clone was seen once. For the CDR3, the DNA is TGTGCCAGCAGCTTAGCGCTTGCAGGTCAGCCCCAGCATTTT. Its translation is CASSLALAGQPQHF. The J gene is TRBJ1-5, the V gene TRBV7-2; D is unresolved. The CDR3 has 14 residues. Germline loops: CDR1 SGHTA, CDR2 FQGNSA. V was pared by 0 bases and J by 6 bases, with 9 bases between.

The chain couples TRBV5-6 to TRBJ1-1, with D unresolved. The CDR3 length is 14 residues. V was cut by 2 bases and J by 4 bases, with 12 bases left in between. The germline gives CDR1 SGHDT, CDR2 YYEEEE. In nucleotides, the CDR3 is TGTGCCAGCAGCTTCGTGGGCATGGGCACTGAAGCTTTCTTT. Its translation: CASSFVGMGTEAFF.

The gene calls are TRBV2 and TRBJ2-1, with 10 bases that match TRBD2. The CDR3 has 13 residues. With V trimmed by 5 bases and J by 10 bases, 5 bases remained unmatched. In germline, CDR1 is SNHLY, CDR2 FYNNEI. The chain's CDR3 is CASSNLAGGEQFF. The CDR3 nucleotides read TGTGCCAGCAGTAACTTAGCGGGAGGCGAGCAGTTCTTC.

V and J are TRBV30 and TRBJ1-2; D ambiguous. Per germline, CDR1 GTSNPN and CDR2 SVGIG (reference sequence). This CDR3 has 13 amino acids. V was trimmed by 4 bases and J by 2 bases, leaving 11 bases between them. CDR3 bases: TGTGCCTGGACACCCGGAGTCAACTATGGCTACACCTTC. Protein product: CAWTPGVNYGYTF.

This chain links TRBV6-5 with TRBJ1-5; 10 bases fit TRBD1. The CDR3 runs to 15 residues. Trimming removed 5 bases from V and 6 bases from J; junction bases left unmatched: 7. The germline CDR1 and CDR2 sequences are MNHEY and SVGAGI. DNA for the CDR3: TGTGCCAGCAGTACGACAGGGGGCGCGGGTCAGCCCCAGCATTTT. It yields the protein CASSTTGGAGQPQHF.

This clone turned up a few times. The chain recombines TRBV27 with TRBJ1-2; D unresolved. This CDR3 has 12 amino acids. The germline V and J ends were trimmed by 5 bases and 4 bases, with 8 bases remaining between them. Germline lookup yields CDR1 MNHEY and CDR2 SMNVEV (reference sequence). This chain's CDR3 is CASSKDFYGYTF. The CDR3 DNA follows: TGTGCCAGCAGTAAGGACTTCTATGGCTACACCTTC.

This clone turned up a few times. The CDR3 sequence: CSVEPGFNTEAFF. CDR3 DNA sequence: TGCAGCGTTGAACCGGGGTTTAACACTGAAGCTTTCTTT. The chain joins TRBV29-1 to TRBJ1-1; no clear D gene. V lost 2 bases and J 2 bases, leaving 9 bases between the germline ends. The CDR3 loop spans 13 amino acids. Looked up from germline, CDR1 is SQVTM and CDR2 is ANQGSEA.